These T cell receptor beta chains were read from a single sample in a study of CXCR3-negative and CXCR3-positive naive CD8 T cells. For each CDR3 protein, TCRdb gives one entry from its re-call of the 5' RACE reads, without DNA. This sample's table has 110,000 or so distinct CDR3 sequences. Sequencing was performed on naive CXCR3+ CD8+ T cells from blood. The receptors here all came from a human donor in good health. Some clones in this sample may be carry-over from other donors' samples. Each CDR3 is given with its conserved first and last residue.

cdr3_aa,v_call,cdr3_length,j_call
CASSLELEETQYF,TRBV5-1,13,TRBJ2-5
CSVDRDHEETQYF,TRBV29-1,13,TRBJ2-5
CASSIGSRGIYEQYF,TRBV19,15,TRBJ2-7
CASSRLGYEQYF,TRBV9,12,TRBJ2-7
CASSLIRTGNEQFF,TRBV7-9,14,TRBJ2-1
CASSPSTSSYNEQFF,TRBV4-1,15,TRBJ2-1
CASSQGGGYTF,TRBV5-1,11,TRBJ1-2
CASSLSPSPSYEQYF,TRBV7-9,15,TRBJ2-7
CASSLPSTGKAEAFF,TRBV7-9,15,TRBJ1-1
CASSLGPLRNEQFF,TRBV11-2,14,TRBJ2-1
CSVLTGENTEAFF,TRBV29-1,13,TRBJ1-1
CASRPDSQETQYF,TRBV7-2,13,TRBJ2-5
CASSVDSNNYGYTF,TRBV12-3/TRBV12-4,14,TRBJ1-2
CSARDLKLGYNEQFF,TRBV20-1,15,TRBJ2-1
CASSHPGSVWTSGGAGETQYF,TRBV7-8,21,TRBJ2-5